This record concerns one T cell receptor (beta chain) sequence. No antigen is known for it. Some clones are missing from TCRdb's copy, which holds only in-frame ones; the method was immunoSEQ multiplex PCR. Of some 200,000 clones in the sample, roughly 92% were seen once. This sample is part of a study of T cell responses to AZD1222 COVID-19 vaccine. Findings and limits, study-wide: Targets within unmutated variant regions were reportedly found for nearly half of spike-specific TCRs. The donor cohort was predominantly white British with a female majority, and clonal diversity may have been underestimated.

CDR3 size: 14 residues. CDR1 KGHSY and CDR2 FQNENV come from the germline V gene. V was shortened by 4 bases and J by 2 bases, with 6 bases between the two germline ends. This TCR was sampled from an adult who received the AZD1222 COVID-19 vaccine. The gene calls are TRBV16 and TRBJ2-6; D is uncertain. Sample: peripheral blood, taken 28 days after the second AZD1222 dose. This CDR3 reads CASSLPTGANVLTF. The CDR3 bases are TGTGCCAGCAGCCTACCGACTGGGGCCAACGTCCTGACTTTC.